The entry below gives a single TCR beta chain sequence along with its context. The target antigen is unknown. This entry belongs to a study of cytomegalovirus exposure and HLA in healthy donors. Findings and caveats of the study: There were a few CMV-associated chains whose specificity for CMV antigens was confirmed in vitro.

V was shortened by 3 bases and J by 4 bases, with 11 bases between the two germline ends. Germline CDR1 and CDR2: LNHDA and SQIVND (reference sequence). The CDR3 runs 14 residues. Primers for the PCR totalled 60 Vbeta and 13 Jbeta. Data came from immunoSEQ multiplex PCR; TCRdb stores just in-frame clones and leaves some out. The sample lists 65,000 to 85,000 clones, 77% occurring once. The rearrangement links TRBV19 to TRBJ2-3, with D maybe TRBD2 (6 bases). This receptor was identified in a man aged 50-59 years in good health and CMV-seropositive. The sample consisted of PBMCs. In DNA, the CDR3 is TGTGCCAGTAGTATTGCTGGAGGGCCAGATACGCAGTATTTT. Residues: CASSIAGGPDTQYF.